The 15 T cell receptor beta chains reported below all come from one sample, sequenced in a study of blood T cell repertoires in COVID-19. Profiled with immunoSEQ multiplex PCR; TCRdb holds only in-frame clones, not every one. The sample has 450,000 or so clones; about 87% are singletons. Sample: peripheral blood. These receptors all come from a man younger than 30 with COVID-19, enrolled during active disease.

The rearrangement links TRBV19 to TRBJ2-5; tentative D call: TRBD2 (6 bases). This CDR3 region has 13 residues. Trimming cost V 7 bases and J 2 bases, with 11 bases left between them. Germline V gene lookup returns CDR1 LNHDA and CDR2 SQIVND (reference sequence). CDR3 DNA: TGTGCCAGTAAGGTGGGGGGTCAAGAGACCCAGTACTTC. As protein: CASKVGGQETQYF. The full variable domain, rest sourced from reference TRBV19 and TRBJ2-5, is DGGITQSPKYLFRKEGQNVTLSCEQNLNHDAMYWYRQDPGQGLRLIYYSQIVNDFQKGDIAEGYSVSREKKESFPLTVTSAQKNPTAFYLCASKVGGQETQYFGPGTRLLVL.

V usage is TRBV10-3 and J usage is TRBJ2-3; no clear D gene. Deletions cut 4 bases from V and 1 base from J, with 3 bases between. Germline V lookup: CDR1 ENHRY, CDR2 SYGVKD. This CDR3 comprises 12 residues. This CDR3 is CAISAGTDTQYF. CDR3 sequence (DNA): TGTGCCATCAGTGCAGGCACAGATACGCAGTATTTT.

About this clone: This sample includes further DNA sequences coding for the same CDR3. V and J are TRBV5-1 and TRBJ2-3; no clear D. CDR3 length: 14 amino acids. Germline V lookup: CDR1 SGHRS, CDR2 YFSETQ. Trimming took off 0 bases at V and 2 bases at J, with 7 bases between the two ends. CDR3 DNA sequence: TGCGCCAGCAGCTTGGGGCAGAACACAGATACGCAGTATTTT. This gives the protein CASSLGQNTDTQYF. The variable domain in full, completed from reference TRBV5-1 and TRBJ2-3, reads KAGVTQTPRYLIKTRGQQVTLSCSPISGHRSVSWYQQTPGQGLQFLFEYFSETQRNKGNFPGRFSGRQFSNSRSEMNVSTLELGDSALYLCASSLGQNTDTQYFGPGTRLTVL.

The J gene is TRBJ2-7, the V gene TRBV11-2, with 8 bases aligning to TRBD2. This CDR3 is 16 amino acids long. In germline, CDR1 is SGHAT, CDR2 FQNNGV. V lost 5 bases and J lost 1; bases outside the gene matches: 10. CDR3 nucleotides: TGTGCCAGCAGCCCCCTCGGCGGGGGGATGTCCTACGAGCAGTACTTC. Its protein product is CASSPLGGGMSYEQYF.

The table lists this clone with a count of one. The V and J genes are TRBV5-4 and TRBJ2-7, with a possible D match to TRBD2 (6 bases). This CDR3 has 15 residues. The ends were cut back, 4 bases at V and 1 base at J, with 15 bases in the middle. CDR1 and CDR2 from the germline V gene are SGHNT and YYREEE (reference sequence). CDR3 bases: TGTGCCAGCAGCGCAAGGGACTCCCTGTCCTACGAGCAGTACTTC. Its translation is CASSARDSLSYEQYF.

Only one count was recorded for this clone. The V call is TRBV18, the J call TRBJ2-4, with D maybe TRBD1 (6 bases). Trimming removed 6 bases at V and 7 bases at J, with 25 bases between. The germline CDR1 and CDR2 sequences are KGHSH and LQKENI. CDR3 size: 17 residues. The CDR3 loop reads CASSSFHYRDNFNIQYF. In DNA, the CDR3 is TGTGCCAGCTCTAGCTTCCATTACCGGGACAATTTTAACATTCAGTACTTC.

V usage is TRBV24-1 and J usage is TRBJ2-7; weak D call: TRBD1 (5 bases). CDR3 length equals 15 residues. Germline lookup yields CDR1 KGHDR and CDR2 SFDVKD. The V gene lost 2 bases and the J gene lost 3 bases, with 13 bases spanning the gap. CDR3 nucleotide sequence: TGTGCCACCAGTGATTCCAGGGCCGCAAGCTACGAGCAGTACTTC. Protein sequence: CATSDSRAASYEQYF.

A few counts support this clone. This rearrangement joins TRBV19 to TRBJ1-5; D unclear. The germline gives CDR1 LNHDA, CDR2 SQIVND (reference sequence). The CDR3 extends over 15 amino acids. Trimming pared 4 bases from V and 2 bases from J, leaving 12 bases between. The CDR3 region has the DNA TGTGCCAGTAGTACGGCAACCCGGGGCAATCAGCCCCAGCATTTT. As protein: CASSTATRGNQPQHF. The full variable domain, with the rest looked up from reference TRBV19 and TRBJ1-5, is DGGITQSPKYLFRKEGQNVTLSCEQNLNHDAMYWYRQDPGQGLRLIYYSQIVNDFQKGDIAEGYSVSREKKESFPLTVTSAQKNPTAFYLCASSTATRGNQPQHFGDGTRLSIL.

This clone occurred a few times. The chain employs TRBV19 and TRBJ1-2; TRBD1 is a possible D gene (5 bases). The germline gives CDR1 LNHDA, CDR2 SQIVND (reference sequence). This CDR3 spans 14 amino acids. V was trimmed by 3 bases and J by 2 bases, leaving 10 bases between them. The CDR3 here is CASSIPGLNYGYTF. In DNA form, the CDR3 reads TGTGCCAGTAGTATTCCAGGGCTAAACTATGGCTACACCTTC.

This clone was picked up one time. The chain uses TRBV5-1 and TRBJ2-2; weak D call: TRBD2 (5 bases). V gave up 4 bases and J gave up 7 bases, with 14 bases separating them. The germline V gene encodes CDR1 SGHRS and CDR2 YFSETQ. CDR3 length equals 14 residues. The CDR3 spells CASSPGNPGGELFF. The CDR3 DNA is TGCGCCAGCAGCCCCGGGAATCCGGGCGGGGAGCTGTTTTTT.

The V and J genes are TRBV16 and TRBJ2-2; 10 bases map to TRBD2. In germline, CDR1 is KGHSY, CDR2 FQNENV. J was trimmed by 1 base and V by 0 bases; bases with no gene match: 2. CDR3 length equals 17 residues. CDR3 sequence (DNA): TGTGCCAGCAGCCAATCTTCTAGCGGGGGGAACACCGGGGAGCTGTTTTTT. This translates into CASSQSSSGGNTGELFF.

The J gene is TRBJ2-1, the V gene TRBV11-3; TRBD2 agrees at 9 bases. Germline V gene sequence: CDR1 SGHNT, CDR2 YENEEA. The ends lost 3 bases at V and 5 bases at J; junction bases unmatched: 5. The CDR3 contains 15 residues. CDR3 DNA sequence: TGTGCCAGCAGCTTTAGCGGGAGTGGAGACAATGAGCAGTTCTTC. Protein sequence: CASSFSGSGDNEQFF.

The chain uses TRBV2 and TRBJ2-3; D might be TRBD1 (5 bases). V was trimmed by 8 bases and J by 2 bases, leaving 8 bases between them. The V gene's germline CDR1 is SNHLY and CDR2 FYNNEI. The CDR3 loop spans 12 amino acids. CDR3 nucleotides: TGTGCCAGCCGCAGGGACACAGATACGCAGTATTTT. Protein sequence: CASRRDTDTQYF.

This clone is a singleton in its sample. The chain employs TRBV30 and TRBJ2-5, with TRBD2 identical over 11 bases. The V segment lost 6 bases and the J segment 5 bases; nucleotides outside the gene matches: 11. The CDR3 extends over 15 amino acids. Germline V gene data show CDR1 as GTSNPN and CDR2 as SVGIG (reference sequence). CDR3 loop: CACPSGGKNSETQYF. The CDR3 DNA sequence: TGTGCCTGCCCTAGCGGGGGGAAGAATTCGGAGACCCAGTACTTC.

The genes are TRBV10-2 and TRBJ2-3, with 12 bases matching TRBD2. Germline-derived CDR1 and CDR2 are WSHSY and SAAADI. The CDR3 covers 14 residues. V trimming: 6 bases; J trimming: 7 bases; junction bases outside the gene matches: 5. The CDR3 nucleotides are TGCGCCAGCAGCGCTAGCGGGGGGGAACATACGCAGTATTTT. It translates to CASSASGGEHTQYF.